Sequencing of this T cell receptor beta chain was carried out in a study of blood T cell repertoires in COVID-19. Study overall: The United States, Italy and Spain were the sources of the acute and convalescent COVID-19 samples.

The method was immunoSEQ multiplex PCR; TCRdb's version includes in-frame clones alone and lacks a portion of them. The table lists approximately 200,000 clones, about nine tenths of them singletons. This clone was seen only once. Per the germline V gene, CDR1 is SQVTM and CDR2 is ANQGSEA. J gave up 5 bases and V 4 bases, and 8 bases lay outside the gene matches. The CDR3 length is 14 residues. This TCR was sampled from a man under 40 with acute or convalescent COVID-19. Sequencing used peripheral blood. The chain employs TRBV29-1 and TRBJ2-5; 9 nucleotides align to TRBD1. The CDR3 loop is CSVGVTGGRETQYF. For the CDR3, the DNA is TGCAGCGTTGGGGTGACAGGGGGTAGGGAGACCCAGTACTTC.